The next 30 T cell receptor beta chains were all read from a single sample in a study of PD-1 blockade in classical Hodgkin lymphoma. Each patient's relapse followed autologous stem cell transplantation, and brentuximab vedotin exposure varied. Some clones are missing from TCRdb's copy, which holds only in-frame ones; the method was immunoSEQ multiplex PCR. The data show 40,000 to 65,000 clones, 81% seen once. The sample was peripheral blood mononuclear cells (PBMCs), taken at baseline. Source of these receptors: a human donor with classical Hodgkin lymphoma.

This CDR3 reads CASSFRAGEQYV. Written as DNA, the CDR3 is TGTGCCAGCAGCTTCCGGGCTGGCGAGCAGTACGTC. The chain uses TRBV12-1 and TRBJ2-7. TRBV12-1 is a listed pseudogene. CDR3 size: 12 residues.

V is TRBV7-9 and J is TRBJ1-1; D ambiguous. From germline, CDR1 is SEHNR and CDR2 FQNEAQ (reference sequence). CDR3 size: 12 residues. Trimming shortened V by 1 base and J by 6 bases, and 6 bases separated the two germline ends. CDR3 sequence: CASSLDGPEAFF. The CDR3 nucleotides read TGTGCCAGCAGCTTAGACGGTCCTGAAGCTTTCTTT.

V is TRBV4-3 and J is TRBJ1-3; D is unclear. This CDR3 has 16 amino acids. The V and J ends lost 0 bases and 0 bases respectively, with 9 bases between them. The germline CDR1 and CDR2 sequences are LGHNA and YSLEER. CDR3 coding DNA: TGCGCCAGCAGCCAAGATCCTCAGTTCTCTGGAAACACCATATATTTT. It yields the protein CASSQDPQFSGNTIYF.

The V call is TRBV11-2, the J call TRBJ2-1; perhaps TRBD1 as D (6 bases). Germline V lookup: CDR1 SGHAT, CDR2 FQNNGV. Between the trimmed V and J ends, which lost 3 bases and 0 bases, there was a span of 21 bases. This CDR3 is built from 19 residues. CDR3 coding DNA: TGTGCCAGCAGCTTTCGCGCAGGGGCAGCCGTAAGCTCCTACAATGAGCAGTTCTTC. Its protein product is CASSFRAGAAVSSYNEQFF.

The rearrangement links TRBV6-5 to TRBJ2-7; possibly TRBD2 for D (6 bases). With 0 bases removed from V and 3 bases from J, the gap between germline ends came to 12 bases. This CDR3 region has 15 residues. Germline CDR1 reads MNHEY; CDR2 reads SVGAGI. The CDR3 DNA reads TGTGCCAGCAGTTACTCGGGACGCGGGGTCTACGAGCAGTACGTC. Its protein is CASSYSGRGVYEQYV.

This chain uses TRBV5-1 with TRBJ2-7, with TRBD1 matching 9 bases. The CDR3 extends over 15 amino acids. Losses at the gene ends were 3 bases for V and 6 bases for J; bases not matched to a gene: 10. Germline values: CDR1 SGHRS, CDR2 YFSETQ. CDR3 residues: CASSSRGTGSGEQYF. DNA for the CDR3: TGCGCCAGCAGCTCGAGGGGGACAGGGAGCGGCGAGCAGTACTTC. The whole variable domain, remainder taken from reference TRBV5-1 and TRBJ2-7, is KAGVTQTPRYLIKTRGQQVTLSCSPISGHRSVSWYQQTPGQGLQFLFEYFSETQRNKGNFPGRFSGRQFSNSRSEMNVSTLELGDSALYLCASSSRGTGSGEQYFGPGTRLTVT.

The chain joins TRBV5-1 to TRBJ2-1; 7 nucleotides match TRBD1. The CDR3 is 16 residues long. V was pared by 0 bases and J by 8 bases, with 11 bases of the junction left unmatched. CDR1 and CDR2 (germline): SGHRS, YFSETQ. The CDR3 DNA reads TGCGCCAGCAGCTTGGTGGTGGTAGGGACAGATGATGAGCAGTTCTTC. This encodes CASSLVVVGTDDEQFF. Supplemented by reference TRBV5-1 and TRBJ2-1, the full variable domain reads KAGVTQTPRYLIKTRGQQVTLSCSPISGHRSVSWYQQTPGQGLQFLFEYFSETQRNKGNFPGRFSGRQFSNSRSEMNVSTLELGDSALYLCASSLVVVGTDDEQFFGPGTRLTVL.

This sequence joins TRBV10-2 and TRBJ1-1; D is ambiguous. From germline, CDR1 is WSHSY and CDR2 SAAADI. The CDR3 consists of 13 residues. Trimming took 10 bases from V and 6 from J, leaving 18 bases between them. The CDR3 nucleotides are TGCGCCACCATCCGGGTCAGTAACTCTGAAGCTTTCTTT. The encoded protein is CATIRVSNSEAFF.

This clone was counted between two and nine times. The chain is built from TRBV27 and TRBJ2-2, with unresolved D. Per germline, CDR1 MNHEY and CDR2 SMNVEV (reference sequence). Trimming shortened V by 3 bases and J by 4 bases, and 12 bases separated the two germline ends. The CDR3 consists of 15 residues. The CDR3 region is CASSFTAVLTGELFF. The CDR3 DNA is TGTGCCAGCAGTTTTACAGCAGTTCTCACCGGGGAGCTGTTTTTT.

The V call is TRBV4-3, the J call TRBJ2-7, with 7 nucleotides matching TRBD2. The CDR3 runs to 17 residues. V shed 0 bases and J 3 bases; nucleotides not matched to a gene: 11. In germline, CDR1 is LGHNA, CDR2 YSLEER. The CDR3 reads CASSQDLGGSGGYEQYF. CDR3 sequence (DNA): TGCGCCAGCAGCCAAGATCTCGGCGGGAGCGGTGGCTACGAGCAGTACTTC.

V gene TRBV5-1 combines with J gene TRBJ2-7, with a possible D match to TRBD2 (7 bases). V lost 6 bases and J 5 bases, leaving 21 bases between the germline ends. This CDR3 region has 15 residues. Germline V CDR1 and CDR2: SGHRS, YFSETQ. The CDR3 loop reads CASNFGGRLAHEQYF. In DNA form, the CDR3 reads TGCGCCAGCAACTTCGGGGGCAGACTAGCCCACGAGCAGTACTTC.

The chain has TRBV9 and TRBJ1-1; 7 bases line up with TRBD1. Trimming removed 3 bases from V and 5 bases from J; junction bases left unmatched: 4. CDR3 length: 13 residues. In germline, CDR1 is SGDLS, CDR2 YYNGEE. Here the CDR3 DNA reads TGTGCCAGCAGCGCGGACAGGAGGACTGAAGCTTTCTTT. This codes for CASSADRRTEAFF. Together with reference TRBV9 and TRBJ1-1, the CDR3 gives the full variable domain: DSGVTQTPKHLITATGQRVTLRCSPRSGDLSVYWYQQSLDQGLQFLIQYYNGEERAKGNILERFSAQQFPDLHSELNLSSLELGDSALYFCASSADRRTEAFFGQGTRLTVV.

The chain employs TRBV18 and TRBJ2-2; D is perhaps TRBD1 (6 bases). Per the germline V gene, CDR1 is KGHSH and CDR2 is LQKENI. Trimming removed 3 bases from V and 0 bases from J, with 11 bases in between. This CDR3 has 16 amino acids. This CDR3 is CASSPGQPANTGELFF. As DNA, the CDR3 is TGTGCCAGCTCACCTGGACAGCCCGCGAACACCGGGGAGCTGTTTTTT.

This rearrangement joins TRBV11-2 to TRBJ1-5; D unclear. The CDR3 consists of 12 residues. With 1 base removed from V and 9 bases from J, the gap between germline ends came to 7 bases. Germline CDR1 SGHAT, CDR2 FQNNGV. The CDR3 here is CASSLGEGPQHF. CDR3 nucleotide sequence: TGTGCCAGCAGCTTAGGAGAGGGGCCCCAGCATTTT.

CDR3 in DNA: TGTGCCAGCAGCCCCGGACTAGCGGGAGGGGTCGGGGAGCTGTTTTTT. It is translated as CASSPGLAGGVGELFF. The chain has TRBV5-5 and TRBJ2-2, with 15 nucleotides matching TRBD2. The length of the CDR3 is 16 residues. Per germline, CDR1 SGHKS and CDR2 YYEKEE (reference sequence). The V segment lost 4 bases and the J segment 7 bases; nucleotides outside the gene matches: 5. Supplemented by reference TRBV5-5 and TRBJ2-2, the full variable domain reads DAGVTQSPTHLIKTRGQQVTLRCSPISGHKSVSWYQQVLGQGPQFIFQYYEKEERGRGNFPDRFSARQFPNYSSELNVNALLLGDSALYLCASSPGLAGGVGELFFGEGSRLTVL.

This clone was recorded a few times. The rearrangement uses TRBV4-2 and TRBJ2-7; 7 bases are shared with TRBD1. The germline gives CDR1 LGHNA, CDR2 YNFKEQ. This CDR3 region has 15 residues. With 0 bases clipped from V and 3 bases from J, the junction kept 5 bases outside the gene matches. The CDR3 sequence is CASSQDPAGGYEQYF. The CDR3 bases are TGTGCCAGCAGCCAAGATCCGGCAGGGGGCTACGAGCAGTACTTC.

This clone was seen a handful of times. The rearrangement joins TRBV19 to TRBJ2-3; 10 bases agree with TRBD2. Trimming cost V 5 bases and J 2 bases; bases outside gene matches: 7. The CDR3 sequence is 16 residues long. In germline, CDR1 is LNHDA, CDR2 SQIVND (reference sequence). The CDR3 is CASSPRTSGPTDTQYF. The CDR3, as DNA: TGTGCCAGTAGTCCAAGGACTAGCGGACCCACAGATACGCAGTATTTT.

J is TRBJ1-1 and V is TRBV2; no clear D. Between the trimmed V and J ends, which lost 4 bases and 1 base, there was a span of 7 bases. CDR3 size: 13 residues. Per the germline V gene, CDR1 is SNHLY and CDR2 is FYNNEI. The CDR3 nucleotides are TGTGCCAGCAGTGGGCAGCCGAACACTGAAGCTTTCTTT. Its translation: CASSGQPNTEAFF.

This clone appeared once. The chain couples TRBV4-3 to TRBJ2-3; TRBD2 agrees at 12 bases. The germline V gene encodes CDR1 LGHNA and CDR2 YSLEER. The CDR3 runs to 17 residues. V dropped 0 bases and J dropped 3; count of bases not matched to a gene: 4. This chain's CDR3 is CASSQDTSGRLTDTQYF. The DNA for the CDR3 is TGCGCCAGCAGCCAAGATACTAGCGGGAGGTTGACAGATACGCAGTATTTT.

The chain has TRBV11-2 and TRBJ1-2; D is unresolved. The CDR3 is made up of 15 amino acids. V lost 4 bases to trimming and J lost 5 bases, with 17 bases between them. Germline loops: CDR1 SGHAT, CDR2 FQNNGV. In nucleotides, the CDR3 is TGTGCCAGCAGCTCTGAAACGGGAACCTTATATGGCTACACCTTC. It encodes CASSSETGTLYGYTF.

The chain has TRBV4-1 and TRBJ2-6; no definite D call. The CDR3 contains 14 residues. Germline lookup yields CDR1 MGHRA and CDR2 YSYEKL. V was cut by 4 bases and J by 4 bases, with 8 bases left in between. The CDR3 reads CASSRASGANVLTF. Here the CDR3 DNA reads TGCGCCAGCAGCCGAGCTTCAGGGGCCAACGTCCTGACTTTC.

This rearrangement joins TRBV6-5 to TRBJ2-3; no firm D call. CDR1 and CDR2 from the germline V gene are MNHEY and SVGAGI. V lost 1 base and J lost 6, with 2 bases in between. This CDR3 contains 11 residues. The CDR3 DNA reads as TGTGCCAGCAGTTACTTGGATACGCAGTATTTT. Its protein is CASSYLDTQYF.

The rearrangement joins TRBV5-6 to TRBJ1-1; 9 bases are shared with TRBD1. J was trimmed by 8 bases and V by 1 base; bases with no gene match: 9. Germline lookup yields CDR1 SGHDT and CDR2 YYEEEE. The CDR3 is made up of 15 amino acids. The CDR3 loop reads CASSLYGTGRSEAFF. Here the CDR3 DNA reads TGTGCCAGCAGCTTGTATGGGACAGGGAGGTCCGAAGCTTTCTTT.

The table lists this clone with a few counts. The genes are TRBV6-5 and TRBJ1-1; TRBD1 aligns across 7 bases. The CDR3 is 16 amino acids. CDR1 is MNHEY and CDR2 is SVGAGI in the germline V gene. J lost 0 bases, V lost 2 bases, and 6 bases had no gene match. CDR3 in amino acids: CASSYIKTGMNTEAFF. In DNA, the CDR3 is TGTGCCAGCAGTTACATAAAGACAGGGATGAACACTGAAGCTTTCTTT.

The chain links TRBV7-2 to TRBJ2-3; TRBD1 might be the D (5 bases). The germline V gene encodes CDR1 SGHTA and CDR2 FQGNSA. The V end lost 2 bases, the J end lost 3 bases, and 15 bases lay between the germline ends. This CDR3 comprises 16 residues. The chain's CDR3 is CASSLTHFRVTDTQYF. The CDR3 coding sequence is TGTGCCAGCAGCTTAACTCATTTCAGGGTTACAGATACGCAGTATTTT.

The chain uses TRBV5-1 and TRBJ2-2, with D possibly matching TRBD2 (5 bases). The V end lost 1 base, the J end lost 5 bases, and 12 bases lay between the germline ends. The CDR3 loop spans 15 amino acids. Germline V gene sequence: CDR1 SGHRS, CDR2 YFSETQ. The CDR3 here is CASSLNRERTGELFF. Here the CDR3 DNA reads TGCGCCAGCAGCTTGAATCGGGAAAGGACCGGGGAGCTGTTTTTT. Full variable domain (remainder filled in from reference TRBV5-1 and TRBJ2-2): KAGVTQTPRYLIKTRGQQVTLSCSPISGHRSVSWYQQTPGQGLQFLFEYFSETQRNKGNFPGRFSGRQFSNSRSEMNVSTLELGDSALYLCASSLNRERTGELFFGEGSRLTVL.

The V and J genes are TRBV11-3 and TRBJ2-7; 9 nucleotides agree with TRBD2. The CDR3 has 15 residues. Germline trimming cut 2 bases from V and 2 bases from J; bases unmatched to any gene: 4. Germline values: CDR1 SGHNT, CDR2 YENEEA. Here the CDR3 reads CASSLISGRPYEQYF. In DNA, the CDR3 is TGTGCCAGCAGCTTAATCAGCGGGAGGCCCTACGAGCAGTACTTC.

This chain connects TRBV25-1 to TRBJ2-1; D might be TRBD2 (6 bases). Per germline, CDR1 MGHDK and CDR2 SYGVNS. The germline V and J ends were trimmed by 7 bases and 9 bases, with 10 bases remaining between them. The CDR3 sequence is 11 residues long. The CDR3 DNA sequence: TGTGCCAGCACGACCGGGGGTGAGCAGTTCTTC. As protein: CASTTGGEQFF. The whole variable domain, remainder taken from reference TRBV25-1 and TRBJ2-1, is EADIYQTPRYLVIGTGKKITLECSQTMGHDKMYWYQQDPGMELHLIHYSYGVNSTEKGDLSSESTVSRIRTEHFPLTLESARPSHTSQYLCASTTGGEQFFGPGTRLTVL.

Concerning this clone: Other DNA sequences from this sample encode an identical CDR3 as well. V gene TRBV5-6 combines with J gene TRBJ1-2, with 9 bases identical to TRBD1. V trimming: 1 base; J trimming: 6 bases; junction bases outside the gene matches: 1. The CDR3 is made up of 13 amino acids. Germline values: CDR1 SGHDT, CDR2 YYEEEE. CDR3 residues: CASSLRQGDGYTF. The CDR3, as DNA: TGTGCCAGCAGCTTGAGACAGGGGGATGGCTACACCTTC.

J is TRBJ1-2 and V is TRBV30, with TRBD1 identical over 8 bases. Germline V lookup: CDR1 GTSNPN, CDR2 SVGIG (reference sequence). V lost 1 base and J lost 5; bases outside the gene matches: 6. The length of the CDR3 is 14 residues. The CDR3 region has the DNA TGTGCCTGGAGTGGAGGGACAGGCGTTTATGGCTACACCTTC. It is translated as CAWSGGTGVYGYTF.